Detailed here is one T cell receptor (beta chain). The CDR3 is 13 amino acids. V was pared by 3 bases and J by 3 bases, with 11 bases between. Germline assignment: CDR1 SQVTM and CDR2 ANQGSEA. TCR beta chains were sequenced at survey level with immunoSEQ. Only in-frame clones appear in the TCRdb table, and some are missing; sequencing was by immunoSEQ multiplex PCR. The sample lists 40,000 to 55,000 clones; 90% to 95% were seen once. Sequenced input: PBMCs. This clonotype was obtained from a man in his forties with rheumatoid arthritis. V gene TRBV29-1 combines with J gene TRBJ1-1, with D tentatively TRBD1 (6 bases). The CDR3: CSVEGAGDTEAFF. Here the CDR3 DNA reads TGCAGCGTTGAGGGGGCAGGGGACACTGAAGCTTTCTTT.